Listed below are T cell receptor beta chains from one sample, sequenced in a study of cytomegalovirus exposure and HLA in healthy donors. Clones were sequenced by immunoSEQ multiplex PCR, and TCRdb holds only the in-frame ones, with some missing. The top ten clones hold under 3% of a sample with some 150,000 clones, 75% to 90% of them seen once. Sequencing used PBMCs. The receptors here all came from a woman in her 30s in good health and CMV-seronegative. Each CDR3 is given with its conserved first and last residue. The D gene is left open where the match is weak. Some rows mark clone size as missing; the rest say once, few, many or name a class of expanded clone.

clone size: .
D gene: .
J gene: TRBJ1-4
V gene: TRBV9
CDR3 protein: CASSVAQGDEKLFF
CDR3 DNA: TGTGCCAGCAGCGTAGCACAGGGTGACGAAAAACTGTTTTTT

clone size: .
D gene: TRBD2
J gene: TRBJ2-1
V gene: TRBV5-1
CDR3 protein: CASSVWLGGVTYNEQFF
CDR3 DNA: TGCGCCAGCTCCGTTTGGCTGGGGGGGGTTACCTACAATGAGCAGTTCTTC

clone size: .
D gene: .
J gene: TRBJ1-4
V gene: TRBV4-1
CDR3 protein: CASSQDVWRKPFF
CDR3 DNA: TGCGCCAGCAGCCAAGATGTTTGGAGAAAGCCGTTTTTT

clone size: once
D gene: .
J gene: TRBJ2-7
V gene: TRBV11-2
CDR3 protein: CASNLERGSIYEQYF
CDR3 DNA: TGTGCCAGCAACTTAGAAAGGGGGTCAATCTACGAGCAGTACTTC

clone size: few
D gene: TRBD1
J gene: TRBJ1-1
V gene: TRBV5-4
CDR3 protein: CASSLAGTGYPEAFF
CDR3 DNA: TGTGCCAGCAGCTTGGCCGGGACAGGGTATCCTGAAGCTTTCTTT

clone size: .
D gene: .
J gene: TRBJ1-6
V gene: TRBV28
CDR3 protein: CATGGNSPLHF
CDR3 DNA: TGTGCCACCGGGGGGAATTCACCCCTCCACTTT

clone size: .
D gene: .
J gene: TRBJ2-7
V gene: TRBV7-8
CDR3 protein: CASSLGRIYEQYF
CDR3 DNA: TGTGCCAGCAGCTTGGGCCGAATCTACGAGCAGTACTTC

clone size: .
D gene: TRBD2
J gene: TRBJ2-1
V gene: TRBV27
CDR3 protein: CASSAGEANEQFF
CDR3 DNA: TGTGCCAGCAGTGCGGGAGAAGCCAATGAGCAGTTCTTC

clone size: .
D gene: .
J gene: TRBJ2-5
V gene: TRBV30
CDR3 protein: CAWSVRVQETQYF
CDR3 DNA: TGTGCCTGGAGTGTCAGGGTTCAAGAGACCCAGTACTTC

clone size: .
D gene: TRBD1
J gene: TRBJ1-1
V gene: TRBV14
CDR3 protein: CASSQVQGIGMNTEAFF
CDR3 DNA: TGTGCCAGCAGCCAAGTACAGGGGATCGGGATGAACACTGAAGCTTTCTTT

clone size: .
D gene: TRBD1
J gene: TRBJ1-5
V gene: TRBV18
CDR3 protein: CASSPGQGGAQPQHF
CDR3 DNA: TGTGCCAGCTCACCCGGACAGGGGGGGGCTCAGCCCCAGCATTTT

clone size: few
D gene: .
J gene: TRBJ2-7
V gene: TRBV6-1
CDR3 protein: CASRKRSSYEQYF
CDR3 DNA: TGTGCCAGCAGAAAACGGAGCTCCTACGAGCAGTACTTC

clone size: once
D gene: TRBD1
J gene: TRBJ1-6
V gene: TRBV5-5
CDR3 protein: CASSQGQHNSPLHF
CDR3 DNA: TGTGCCAGCAGCCAGGGACAGCATAATTCACCCCTCCACTTT

clone size: once
D gene: .
J gene: TRBJ2-2
V gene: TRBV5-1
CDR3 protein: CASSLVRTSNTGELFF
CDR3 DNA: TGCGCCAGCAGCTTGGTTAGGACATCGAACACCGGGGAGCTGTTTTTT

clone size: .
D gene: TRBD1
J gene: TRBJ1-1
V gene: TRBV6-1
CDR3 protein: CASRIGTGVSEAFF
CDR3 DNA: TGTGCCAGCAGAATCGGGACAGGGGTCTCCGAAGCTTTCTTT

clone size: .
D gene: TRBD2
J gene: TRBJ2-7
V gene: TRBV29-1
CDR3 protein: CSALAGGFYEQYF
CDR3 DNA: TGCAGCGCACTAGCGGGGGGCTTCTACGAGCAGTACTTC

clone size: .
D gene: .
J gene: TRBJ1-6
V gene: TRBV9
CDR3 protein: CASSVEPGGNSPLHF
CDR3 DNA: TGTGCCAGCAGCGTAGAGCCAGGTGGTAATTCACCCCTCCACTTT

clone size: once
D gene: .
J gene: TRBJ2-5
V gene: TRBV28
CDR3 protein: CASSSMTGRVETQYF
CDR3 DNA: TGTGCCAGCAGTTCCATGACAGGTCGGGTCGAGACCCAGTACTTC

clone size: .
D gene: TRBD1
J gene: TRBJ2-7
V gene: TRBV18
CDR3 protein: CASSPRDSSYEQYF
CDR3 DNA: TGTGCCAGCTCACCCCGGGACAGTTCCTACGAGCAGTACTTC

clone size: .
D gene: .
J gene: TRBJ2-2
V gene: TRBV4-3
CDR3 protein: CASSQWGGGGATNTGELFF
CDR3 DNA: TGCGCCAGCAGCCAATGGGGAGGGGGAGGGGCTACGAACACCGGGGAGCTGTTTTTT

clone size: .
D gene: .
J gene: TRBJ1-6
V gene: TRBV7-6
CDR3 protein: CASSLGGPGDSPLHF
CDR3 DNA: TGTGCCAGCAGCTTAGGAGGGCCTGGGGATTCACCCCTCCACTTT

clone size: .
D gene: .
J gene: TRBJ2-7
V gene: TRBV30
CDR3 protein: CAWRSTPRSSYEQYF
CDR3 DNA: TGTGCCTGGAGATCCACCCCCCGGAGCTCCTACGAGCAGTACTTC

clone size: .
D gene: TRBD1
J gene: TRBJ2-5
V gene: TRBV6-5
CDR3 protein: CASSYRGPPETQYF
CDR3 DNA: TGTGCCAGCAGTTACAGGGGGCCTCCAGAGACCCAGTACTTC

clone size: .
D gene: .
J gene: TRBJ2-7
V gene: TRBV2
CDR3 protein: CASSEWGLDTYEQYF
CDR3 DNA: TGTGCCAGCAGTGAATGGGGACTGGACACCTACGAGCAGTACTTC